The 9 T cell receptor beta chains below were found in one sample sequenced in a study of early T cells in non-severe SARS-CoV-2 infection (dated by TCRdb to about 2021). Library generation was performed with 5' RACE. Instrument used: NextSeq 500. TCRdb ran its own pipeline on the public reads, namely fastp trimming at Q25 and MiXCR clone calling, and kept in-frame beta chains. Identical CDR3 proteins give one entry, which carries the most common genes and DNA. The sample records 55,000 or so distinct CDR3 sequences, around 12% of which are singletons. About 1.3% of the sample lies in the top ten. Sequenced input: whole blood. These receptor sequences come from an adult who was a healthcare worker with PCR-confirmed SARS-CoV-2 infection or an uninfected control (not recorded which).

In this sample, this clonotype turned up a few times. The chain recombines TRBV3-1 with TRBJ1-1; 7 bases are a match to TRBD1. CDR1 and CDR2 from the germline V gene are LGHDT and YNNKEL (reference sequence). V was pared by 0 bases and J by 11 bases, with 9 bases of the junction left unmatched. The CDR3 has 14 amino acids. The CDR3 DNA reads TGTGCCAGCAGCCAAGAGGGGAACAGGGGCGAGGCTTTCTTT. Translating gives CASSQEGNRGEAFF.

The chain links TRBV29-1 to TRBJ2-7; perhaps D is TRBD1 or TRBD2 (5 bases each). V lost 4 bases to trimming and J lost 0 bases, with 13 bases between them. Germline loops: CDR1 SQVTM, CDR2 ANQGSEA. The CDR3 runs 14 residues. The CDR3 here is CSVGDRTSSYEQYF. The DNA of the CDR3 is TGCAGCGTTGGGGACCGGACGAGCTCCTACGAGCAGTACTTC.

This clonotype came up many times. The CDR3 bases are TGTGCCAGCAGCTTAAGGAGCGGTGGGGCACTAGGCAAAAACATTCAGTACTTC. Translation: CASSLRSGGALGKNIQYF. The chain carries TRBV5-6 and TRBJ2-4; perhaps D is TRBD1 or TRBD2 (5 bases each). This CDR3 comprises 18 residues. Germline V gene sequence: CDR1 SGHDT, CDR2 YYEEEE. Trimming removed 2 bases from V and 3 bases from J, with 21 bases in between. Variable domain in full (rest from reference TRBV5-6 and TRBJ2-4): DAGVTQSPTHLIKTRGQQVTLRCSPKSGHDTVSWYQQALGQGPQFIFQYYEEEERQRGNFPDRFSGHQFPNYSSELNVNALLLGDSALYLCASSLRSGGALGKNIQYFGAGTRLSVL.

This clonotype turned up a few times. The J gene is TRBJ2-3, the V gene TRBV19; D ambiguous. Germline CDR1 reads LNHDA; CDR2 reads SQIVND (reference sequence). V gave up 2 bases and J gave up 5 bases, with 5 bases separating them. The CDR3 contains 12 residues. The DNA of the CDR3 is TGTGCCAGTAGTATACATGGAGATACGCAGTATTTT. It yields the protein CASSIHGDTQYF.

The chain employs TRBV11-2 and TRBJ2-7; D is uncertain. This CDR3 is 12 amino acids long. Germline loops: CDR1 SGHAT, CDR2 FQNNGV. V lost 5 bases and J 0 bases, leaving 5 bases between the germline ends. The DNA of the CDR3 is TGTGCCAGCAGCGTTAGCTCCTACGAGCAGTACTTC. It translates to CASSVSSYEQYF.

This clonotype was observed a handful of times. The V and J genes are TRBV5-1 and TRBJ2-7; 9 bases match TRBD1. In germline, CDR1 is SGHRS, CDR2 YFSETQ. V was pared by 4 bases and J by 0 bases, with 2 bases of the junction left unmatched. The CDR3 is made up of 14 amino acids. CDR3 residues: CASSMTGGSYEQYF. The CDR3 nucleotides read TGCGCCAGCAGCATGACAGGGGGCTCCTACGAGCAGTACTTC.

This clonotype was counted a few times. V usage is TRBV10-1 and J usage is TRBJ1-2, with 7 bases lining up with TRBD1. The CDR3 consists of 16 residues. Trimming at V came to 7 bases and at J to 0 bases, leaving 11 bases not matched to a gene. Germline V gene lookup returns CDR1 WNHNN and CDR2 SYGVQD (reference sequence). For the CDR3, the DNA is TGCGCCAGCACAACCTCCCGAGACAGGGCTAACTATGGCTACACCTTC. Residues: CASTTSRDRANYGYTF.

This clonotype was seen a handful of times. The chain carries TRBV30 and TRBJ2-3, with no clear D. With 4 bases removed from V and 4 bases from J, the gap between germline ends came to 12 bases. This CDR3 spans 13 amino acids. CDR1 and CDR2 from the germline V gene are GTSNPN and SVGIG (reference sequence). The CDR3 is CAWNPGIADTQYF. The CDR3 region has the DNA TGTGCCTGGAACCCGGGTATCGCAGATACGCAGTATTTT.

This clonotype was found a few times. This chain connects TRBV2 to TRBJ2-3; TRBD1 agrees at 9 bases. CDR1 SNHLY and CDR2 FYNNEI come from the germline V gene. The CDR3 totals 14 residues. The junction had 5 bases not matched to a gene; V was cut back by 6 bases and J by 4 bases. The CDR3 is CASRMDRGPDTQYF. CDR3 in DNA: TGTGCCAGCAGAATGGACAGGGGACCAGATACGCAGTATTTT.